This TCR beta chain was sequenced for a study of blood T cells in healthy people across ages. With a J-beta primer mix and a sample-barcoded 5' primer, a second PCR ran about 7 to 11 cycles. TCRdb recomputed calls from the 5' RACE reads with MiXCR, one row per CDR3 protein. The sample yields 700,000 or so distinct CDR3 sequences, around a fifth seen once. Trimming removed 7 bases at V and 1 base at J, with 17 bases between. The CDR3 consists of 14 residues. In germline, CDR1 is SQVTM, CDR2 ANQGSEA. Only a few counts were recorded for this clonotype. The chain employs TRBV29-1 and TRBJ2-7; D might be TRBD1 or TRBD2, each matching 6 bases. This TCR came from a man in his 70s in good health. Sequencing was carried out using blood. The chain's CDR3 is CSAEQGGGSYEQYF. The CDR3 DNA follows: TGCAGCGCCGAACAGGGAGGAGGATCCTACGAGCAGTACTTC.